The 13 T cell receptor beta chains presented below share a single source sample, sequenced in a study of blood T cell repertoires in COVID-19. TCRdb's copy holds only in-frame clones and misses some; the assay was immunoSEQ multiplex PCR. The sample holds approximately 46,000 clones, 70% to 85% seen once. Sequencing used peripheral blood. The receptors were gathered from a human donor in a cohort sampled during active COVID-19.

This clone was recorded once. The chain couples TRBV24-1 to TRBJ2-3; 7 bases match TRBD2. Germline CDR1 and CDR2: KGHDR and SFDVKD. This CDR3 has 17 amino acids. After removal of 3 bases from V and 0 bases from J, the junction contained 8 bases not matched to a gene. The CDR3 bases are TGTGCCACCAGTGATAACGGACTAGGCCCTAGCACAGATACGCAGTATTTT. This gives the protein CATSDNGLGPSTDTQYF.

In its sample, this clone is medium-sized (0.01 to 0.1%). This chain connects TRBV28 to TRBJ1-6; 7 nucleotides match TRBD1. This CDR3 region has 14 residues. Germline V gene lookup returns CDR1 MDHEN and CDR2 SYDVKM. The J segment lost 11 bases and the V segment lost 6 bases, leaving 10 bases of the junction unmatched. CDR3 loop: CASSGTDRDPPLHF. The CDR3 nucleotides are TGTGCCAGCAGCGGGACAGACAGAGACCCACCCCTCCACTTT.

This clone was recorded once. The chain carries TRBV5-6 and TRBJ2-3, with 9 bases lining up with TRBD1. CDR3 size: 14 residues. Germline lookup yields CDR1 SGHDT and CDR2 YYEEEE. Trimming removed 4 bases from V and 5 bases from J; junction bases left unmatched: 5. For the CDR3, the DNA is TGTGCCAGCAGCCCCGGGACAGGGATAGATACGCAGTATTTT. It encodes CASSPGTGIDTQYF.

This chain uses TRBV30 with TRBJ1-5, with D unresolved. V was cut by 2 bases and J by 1 base, with 6 bases left in between. The germline gives CDR1 GTSNPN, CDR2 SVGIG (reference sequence). This CDR3 region has 13 residues. CDR3 amino acids: CAWSLHSNQPQHF. The CDR3 bases are TGTGCCTGGAGTTTACACAGCAATCAGCCCCAGCATTTT.

The chain carries TRBV4-1 and TRBJ2-1; 8 bases map to TRBD2. Germline trimming cut 2 bases from V and 6 bases from J; bases unmatched to any gene: 15. Germline CDR1 is MGHRA and CDR2 is YSYEKL. This CDR3 is built from 18 residues. CDR3 in amino acids: CASSQNSGNRRGSNEQFF. The CDR3 bases are TGCGCCAGCAGCCAAAATAGCGGGAATAGGAGGGGATCCAATGAGCAGTTCTTC.

The CDR3 region is CASSDTGTAGELFF. The CDR3 coding sequence is TGTGCCAGCAGTGACACCGGGACAGCCGGGGAGCTGTTTTTT. The gene calls are TRBV6-4 and TRBJ2-2; 7 nucleotides agree with TRBD1. Germline V lookup: CDR1 MRHNA, CDR2 SNTAGT. The V and J ends lost 2 bases and 6 bases, in that order; junction bases with no gene match: 3. This CDR3 has 14 residues.

This clone has just a few counts. J is TRBJ1-2 and V is TRBV6-4; 8 bases fit TRBD1. The germline CDR1 and CDR2 sequences are MRHNA and SNTAGT. V was clipped by 2 bases and J by 4 bases; unmatched bases: 6. This CDR3 is 15 amino acids long. The CDR3 sequence: CASSDGRTGSYGYTF. CDR3 coding DNA: TGTGCCAGCAGTGACGGGAGGACAGGGTCCTATGGCTACACCTTC.

The chain employs TRBV7-9 and TRBJ1-6; TRBD1 is a possible D gene (5 bases). Deletions cut 5 bases from V and 7 bases from J, with 18 bases between. The V gene's germline CDR1 is SEHNR and CDR2 FQNEAQ (reference sequence). The CDR3 consists of 16 residues. CDR3 sequence reads: CASSRYVRGGNSPLHF. In nucleotides, the CDR3 is TGTGCCAGCAGCCGATATGTGAGGGGAGGCAATTCACCCCTCCACTTT.

This rearrangement joins TRBV4-1 to TRBJ2-3; 10 nucleotides match TRBD2. CDR3 length equals 17 residues. Germline-derived CDR1 and CDR2 are MGHRA and YSYEKL. The J segment lost 5 bases and the V segment lost 4 bases, leaving 12 bases of the junction unmatched. The CDR3 reads CASSPLEAGGPRDTQYF. The DNA of the CDR3 is TGCGCCAGCAGCCCTCTCGAAGCGGGAGGGCCGAGAGATACGCAGTATTTT.

CDR3: CASAGRQREKLFF. DNA for the CDR3: TGTGCCAGCGCGGGGAGACAGCGTGAAAAACTGTTTTTT. The rearrangement links TRBV12-3 or TRBV12-4 to TRBJ1-4, with D possibly being TRBD1 (5 bases). This CDR3 spans 13 amino acids. The V gene lost 8 bases and the J gene lost 7 bases, with 14 bases spanning the gap.

This chain joins TRBV6-5 and TRBJ2-3; tentatively, D is TRBD1 (6 bases). Germline V CDR1 and CDR2: MNHEY, SVGAGI. V gave up 8 bases and J gave up 2 bases, with 17 bases separating them. The CDR3 has 15 residues. The CDR3 here is CASHRGRKDTDTQYF. The CDR3 DNA sequence: TGTGCCAGCCATAGGGGGAGAAAGGACACAGATACGCAGTATTTT.

V usage is TRBV30 and J usage is TRBJ2-5, with 9 bases identical to TRBD1. CDR3 length: 13 amino acids. Germline-derived CDR1 and CDR2 are GTSNPN and SVGIG (reference sequence). J was trimmed by 4 bases and V by 7 bases; bases with no gene match: 7. CDR3 sequence (DNA): TGTGCCTACACAGGGGGCGCGGGAGAGACCCAGTACTTC. This sequence encodes CAYTGGAGETQYF.

This rearrangement joins TRBV3-1 (or the pseudogene TRBV3-2) to TRBJ1-2; D might be TRBD1 (6 bases). The V and J ends lost 3 bases and 2 bases respectively, with 19 bases between them. This CDR3 is 17 amino acids long. Germline CDR1 is LGHDT and CDR2 is YNNKEL (reference sequence). The CDR3 DNA reads TGTGCCAGCAGCCACTACTACGGGCGGGGGCAGAACTATGGCTACACCTTC. As protein: CASSHYYGRGQNYGYTF.